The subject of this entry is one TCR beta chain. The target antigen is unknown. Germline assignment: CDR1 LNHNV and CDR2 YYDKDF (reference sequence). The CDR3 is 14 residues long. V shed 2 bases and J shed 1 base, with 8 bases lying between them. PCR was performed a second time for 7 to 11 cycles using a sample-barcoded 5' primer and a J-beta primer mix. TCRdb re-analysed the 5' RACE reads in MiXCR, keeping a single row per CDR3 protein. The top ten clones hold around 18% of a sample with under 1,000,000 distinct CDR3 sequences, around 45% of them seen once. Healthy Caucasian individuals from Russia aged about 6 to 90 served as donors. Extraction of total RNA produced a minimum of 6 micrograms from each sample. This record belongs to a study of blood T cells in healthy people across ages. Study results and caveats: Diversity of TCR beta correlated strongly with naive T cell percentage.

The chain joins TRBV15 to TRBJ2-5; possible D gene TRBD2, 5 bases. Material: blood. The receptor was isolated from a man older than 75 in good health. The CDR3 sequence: CATSRNGLQETQYF. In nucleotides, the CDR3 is TGTGCCACCAGCAGAAACGGACTCCAAGAGACCCAGTACTTC. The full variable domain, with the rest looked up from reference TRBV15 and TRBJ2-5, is DAMVIQNPRYQVTQFGKPVTLSCSQTLNHNVMYWYQQKSSQAPKLLFHYYDKDFNNEADTPDNFQSRRPNTSFCFLDIRSPGLGDTAMYLCATSRNGLQETQYFGPGTRLLVL.